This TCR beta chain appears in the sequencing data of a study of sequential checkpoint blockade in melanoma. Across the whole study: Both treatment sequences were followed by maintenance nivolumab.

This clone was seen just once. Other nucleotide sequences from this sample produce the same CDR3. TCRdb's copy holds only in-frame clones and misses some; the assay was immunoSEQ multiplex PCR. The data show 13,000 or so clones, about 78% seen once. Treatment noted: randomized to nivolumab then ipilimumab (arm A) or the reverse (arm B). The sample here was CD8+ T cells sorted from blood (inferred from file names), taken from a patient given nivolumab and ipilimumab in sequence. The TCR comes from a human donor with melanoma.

CDR3 coding DNA: TGTGCCAGCAGTTACGGGGGCGGGAGCTCCTACAATGAGCAGTTCTTC. This codes for CASSYGGGSSYNEQFF. The J gene is TRBJ2-1, the V gene TRBV6-5; D possibly corresponds to TRBD2 (7 bases). The ends were cut back, 2 bases at V and 0 bases at J, with 11 bases in the middle. The CDR3 length is 16 residues. CDR1 and CDR2 (germline): MNHEY, SVGAGI.